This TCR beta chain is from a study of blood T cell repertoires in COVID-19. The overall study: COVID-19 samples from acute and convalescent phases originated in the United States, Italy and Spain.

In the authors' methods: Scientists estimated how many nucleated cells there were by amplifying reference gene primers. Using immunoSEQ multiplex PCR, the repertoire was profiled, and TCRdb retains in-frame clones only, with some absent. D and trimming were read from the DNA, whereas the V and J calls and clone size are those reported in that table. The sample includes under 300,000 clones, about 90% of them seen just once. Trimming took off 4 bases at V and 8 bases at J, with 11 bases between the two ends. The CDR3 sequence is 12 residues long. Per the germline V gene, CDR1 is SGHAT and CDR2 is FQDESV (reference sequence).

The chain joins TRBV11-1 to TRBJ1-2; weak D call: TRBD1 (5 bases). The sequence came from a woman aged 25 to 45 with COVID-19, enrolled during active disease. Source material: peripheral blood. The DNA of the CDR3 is TGTGCCAGCAGCTGGGCGGGGGACGGCTACACCTTC. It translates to CASSWAGDGYTF.